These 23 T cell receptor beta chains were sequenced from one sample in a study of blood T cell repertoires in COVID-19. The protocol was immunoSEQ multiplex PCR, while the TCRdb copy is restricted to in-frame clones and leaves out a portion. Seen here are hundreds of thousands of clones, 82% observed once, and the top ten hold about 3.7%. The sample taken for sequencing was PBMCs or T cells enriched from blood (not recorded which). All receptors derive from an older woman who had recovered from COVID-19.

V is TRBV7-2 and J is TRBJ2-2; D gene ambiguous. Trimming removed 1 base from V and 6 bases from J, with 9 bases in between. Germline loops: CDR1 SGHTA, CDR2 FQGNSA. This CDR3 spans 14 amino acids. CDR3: CASSLGGLAGELFF. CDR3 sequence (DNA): TGTGCCAGCAGCTTAGGAGGCCTAGCCGGGGAGCTGTTTTTT. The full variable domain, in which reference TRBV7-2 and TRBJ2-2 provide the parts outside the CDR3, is GAGVSQSPSNKVTEKGKDVELRCDPISGHTALYWYRQSLGQGLEFLIYFQGNSAPDKSGLPSDRFSAERTGGSVSTLTIQRTQQEDSAVYLCASSLGGLAGELFFGEGSRLTVL.

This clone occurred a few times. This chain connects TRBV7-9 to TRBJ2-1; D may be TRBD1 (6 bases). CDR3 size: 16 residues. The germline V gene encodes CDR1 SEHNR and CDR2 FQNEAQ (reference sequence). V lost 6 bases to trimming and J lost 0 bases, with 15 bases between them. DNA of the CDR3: TGTGCCAGCAGTCCATCCGGGACACACTCCTACAATGAGCAGTTCTTC. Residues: CASSPSGTHSYNEQFF.

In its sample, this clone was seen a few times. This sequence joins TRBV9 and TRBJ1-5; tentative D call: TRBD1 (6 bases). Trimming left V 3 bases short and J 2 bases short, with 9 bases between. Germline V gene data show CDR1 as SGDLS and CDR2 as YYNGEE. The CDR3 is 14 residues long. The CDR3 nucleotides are TGTGCCAGCAGCGGCGCAGGGGGCAATCAGCCCCAGCATTTT. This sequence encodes CASSGAGGNQPQHF.

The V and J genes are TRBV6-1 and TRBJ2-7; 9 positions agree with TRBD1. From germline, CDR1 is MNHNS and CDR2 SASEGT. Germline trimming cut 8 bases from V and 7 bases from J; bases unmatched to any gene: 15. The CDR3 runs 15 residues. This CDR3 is CASGNPGTGGEEQYF. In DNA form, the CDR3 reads TGTGCCAGCGGAAATCCGGGAACAGGGGGCGAGGAGCAGTACTTC.

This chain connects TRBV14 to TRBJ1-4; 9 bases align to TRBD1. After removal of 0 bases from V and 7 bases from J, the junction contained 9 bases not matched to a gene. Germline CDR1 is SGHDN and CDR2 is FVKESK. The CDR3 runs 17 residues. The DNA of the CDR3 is TGTGCCAGCAGCCAAGATTTTACGGGACAGGGTAGTGAAAAACTGTTTTTT. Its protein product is CASSQDFTGQGSEKLFF.

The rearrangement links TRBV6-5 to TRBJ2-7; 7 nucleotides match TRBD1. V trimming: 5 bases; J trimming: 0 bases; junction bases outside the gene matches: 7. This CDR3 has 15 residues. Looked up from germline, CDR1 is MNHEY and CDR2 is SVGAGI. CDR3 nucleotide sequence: TGTGCCAGCAGTCCTCGGGACAGTATCTCCTACGAGCAGTACTTC. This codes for CASSPRDSISYEQYF.

CDR3 nucleotide sequence: TGTGCCAGCAGTGCAAGAGGGGGCGGATTCACTAACTATGGCTACACCTTC. This translates into CASSARGGGFTNYGYTF. The chain combines TRBV2 with TRBJ1-2; 7 nucleotides align to TRBD1. CDR3 length equals 17 residues. The V segment lost 4 bases and the J segment 0 bases; nucleotides outside the gene matches: 11. Germline CDR1 is SNHLY and CDR2 is FYNNEI. Filled out from reference TRBV2 and TRBJ1-2, the complete variable domain reads EPEVTQTPSHQVTQMGQEVILRCVPISNHLYFYWYRQILGQKVEFLVSFYNNEISEKSEIFDDQFSVERPDGSNFTLKIRSTKLEDSAMYFCASSARGGGFTNYGYTFGSGTRLTVV.

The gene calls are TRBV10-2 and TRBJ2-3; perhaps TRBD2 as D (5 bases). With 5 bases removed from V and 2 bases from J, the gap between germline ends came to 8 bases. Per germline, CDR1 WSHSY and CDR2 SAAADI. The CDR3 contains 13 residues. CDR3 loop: CASSREHTDTQYF. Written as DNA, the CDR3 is TGCGCCAGCAGTAGGGAGCACACAGATACGCAGTATTTT.

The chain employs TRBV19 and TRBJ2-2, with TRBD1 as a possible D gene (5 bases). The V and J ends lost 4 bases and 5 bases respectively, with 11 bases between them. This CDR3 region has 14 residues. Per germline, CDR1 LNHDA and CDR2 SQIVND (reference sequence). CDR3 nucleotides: TGTGCCAGTAGTACTTCGAAGGGGACCGGGGAGCTGTTTTTT. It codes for CASSTSKGTGELFF.

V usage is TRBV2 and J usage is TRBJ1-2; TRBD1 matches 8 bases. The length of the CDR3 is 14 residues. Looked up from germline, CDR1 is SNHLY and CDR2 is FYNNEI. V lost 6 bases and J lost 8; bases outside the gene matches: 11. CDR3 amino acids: CASSSQGARWGYTF. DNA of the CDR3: TGTGCCAGCAGCTCCCAGGGGGCAAGGTGGGGCTACACCTTC.

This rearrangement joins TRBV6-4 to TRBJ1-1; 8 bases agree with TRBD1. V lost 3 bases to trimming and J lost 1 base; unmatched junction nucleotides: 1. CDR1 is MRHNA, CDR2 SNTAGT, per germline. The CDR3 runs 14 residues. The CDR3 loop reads CASSEQGENTEAFF. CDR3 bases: TGTGCCAGCAGTGAACAGGGGGAGAACACTGAAGCTTTCTTT.

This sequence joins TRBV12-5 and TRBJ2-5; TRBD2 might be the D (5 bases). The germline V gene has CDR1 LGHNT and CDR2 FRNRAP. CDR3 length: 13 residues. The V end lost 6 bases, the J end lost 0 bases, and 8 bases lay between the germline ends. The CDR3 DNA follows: TGTGCTAGTGGAGACGGGAACCAAGAGACCCAGTACTTC. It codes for CASGDGNQETQYF.

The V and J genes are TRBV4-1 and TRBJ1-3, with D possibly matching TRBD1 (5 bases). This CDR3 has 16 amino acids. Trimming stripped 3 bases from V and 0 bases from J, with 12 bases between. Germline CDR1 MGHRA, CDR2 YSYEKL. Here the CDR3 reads CASSQEQDTSGNTIYF. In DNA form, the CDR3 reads TGCGCCAGCAGCCAGGAACAGGATACCTCTGGAAACACCATATATTTT.

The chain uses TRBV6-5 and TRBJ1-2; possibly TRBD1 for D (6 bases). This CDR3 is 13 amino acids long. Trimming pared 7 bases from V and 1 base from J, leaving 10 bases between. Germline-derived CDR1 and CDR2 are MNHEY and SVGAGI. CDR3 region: CASTLDSNYGYTF. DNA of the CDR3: TGTGCCAGCACCCTGGACAGTAACTATGGCTACACCTTC.

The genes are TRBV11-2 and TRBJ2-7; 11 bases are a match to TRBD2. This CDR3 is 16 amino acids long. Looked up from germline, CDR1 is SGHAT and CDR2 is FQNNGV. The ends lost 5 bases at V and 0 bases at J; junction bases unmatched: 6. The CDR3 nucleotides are TGTGCCAGCAGCCCTATTAGCGGGGGGGGCTCCTACGAGCAGTACTTC. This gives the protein CASSPISGGGSYEQYF.

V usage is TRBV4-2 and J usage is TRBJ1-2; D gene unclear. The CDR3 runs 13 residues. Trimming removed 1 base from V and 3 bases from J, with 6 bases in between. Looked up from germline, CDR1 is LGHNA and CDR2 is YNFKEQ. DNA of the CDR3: TGTGCCAGCAGCCAAGGGGCAGACTATGGCTACACCTTC. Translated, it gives CASSQGADYGYTF.

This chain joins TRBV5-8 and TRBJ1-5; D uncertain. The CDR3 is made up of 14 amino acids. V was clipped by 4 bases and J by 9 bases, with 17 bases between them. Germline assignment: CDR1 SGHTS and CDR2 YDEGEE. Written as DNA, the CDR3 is TGTGCCAGCAGCCGCGCGGAGGTCCTAGGGCCCCAGCATTTT. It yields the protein CASSRAEVLGPQHF.

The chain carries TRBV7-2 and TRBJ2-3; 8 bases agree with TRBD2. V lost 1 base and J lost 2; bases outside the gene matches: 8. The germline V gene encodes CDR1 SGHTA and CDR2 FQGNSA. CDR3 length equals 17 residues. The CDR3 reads CASSLVGVAGSTDTQYF. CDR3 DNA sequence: TGTGCCAGCAGCTTAGTTGGAGTAGCGGGGTCCACAGATACGCAGTATTTT.

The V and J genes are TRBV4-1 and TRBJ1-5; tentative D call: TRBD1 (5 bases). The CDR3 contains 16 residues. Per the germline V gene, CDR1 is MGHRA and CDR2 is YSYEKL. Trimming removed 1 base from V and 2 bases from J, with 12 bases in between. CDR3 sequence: CASSQVGRGGNQPQHF. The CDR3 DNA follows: TGCGCCAGCAGCCAAGTGGGGAGGGGCGGCAATCAGCCCCAGCATTTT.

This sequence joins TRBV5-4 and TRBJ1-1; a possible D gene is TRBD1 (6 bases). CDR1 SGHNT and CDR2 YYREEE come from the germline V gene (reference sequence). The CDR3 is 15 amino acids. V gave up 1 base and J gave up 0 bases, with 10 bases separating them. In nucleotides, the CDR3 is TGTGCCAGCAGCTTGTATGGGACAATGAACACTGAAGCTTTCTTT. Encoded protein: CASSLYGTMNTEAFF.

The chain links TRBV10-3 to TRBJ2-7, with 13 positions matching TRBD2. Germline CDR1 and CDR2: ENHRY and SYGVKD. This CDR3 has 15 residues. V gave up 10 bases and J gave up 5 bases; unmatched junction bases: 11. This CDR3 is CATGGLAGSPDEQYF. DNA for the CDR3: TGTGCCACCGGGGGACTAGCGGGGTCTCCTGACGAGCAGTACTTC.

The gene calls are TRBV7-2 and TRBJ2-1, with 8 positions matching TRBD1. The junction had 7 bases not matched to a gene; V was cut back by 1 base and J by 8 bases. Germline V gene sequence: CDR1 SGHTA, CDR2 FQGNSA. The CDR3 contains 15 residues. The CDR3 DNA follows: TGTGCCAGCAGCTTAGACGGCAGGGGGCTCGATGAGCAGTTCTTC. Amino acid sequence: CASSLDGRGLDEQFF.

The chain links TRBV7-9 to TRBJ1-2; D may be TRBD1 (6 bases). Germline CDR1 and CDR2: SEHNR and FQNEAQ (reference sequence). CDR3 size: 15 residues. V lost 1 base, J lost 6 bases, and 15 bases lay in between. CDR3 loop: CASSLEYRALHGYTF. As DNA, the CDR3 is TGTGCCAGCAGCTTAGAGTACAGGGCGTTACATGGCTACACCTTC.